This is a list of T cell receptor beta chains from one sample in a study of blood T cell repertoires in COVID-19. Data came from immunoSEQ multiplex PCR; TCRdb stores just in-frame clones and leaves some out. Of 290,000 or so clones listed, more than 75% were seen once; the top ten hold roughly 3%. The specimen was PBMCs or T cells enriched from blood (not recorded which). The receptors here all came from a woman younger than 30 who had recovered from COVID-19. The CDR3 runs from the conserved cysteine through the conserved F or W. The D gene is left open where the match is weak. Clone size is not always given. Where it is, it says once, few, many or a class for expanded clones.

J	size	D	V	DNA	CDR3
TRBJ1-4	-	TRBD1	TRBV11-2	TGTGCCAGCAGCTTAGGTGTAACCGGGACAGGGGATGAAAAACTGTTTTTT	CASSLGVTGTGDEKLFF
TRBJ2-1	-	-	TRBV7-8	TGTGCCATCAAAATGTTTTCCTACAATGAGCAGTTCTTC	CAIKMFSYNEQFF
TRBJ1-2	-	-	TRBV30	TGTGCCTGGAGTGGACAGCTTAACTATGGCTACACCTTC	CAWSGQLNYGYTF
TRBJ1-3	-	-	TRBV30	TGTGCCTGGAGTGGCTTGGGGACTTCTGGAAACACCATATATTTT	CAWSGLGTSGNTIYF
TRBJ2-7	-	TRBD2	TRBV5-1	TGCGCCAGCAGCCCCGAGACTAGCGGGGATACCTACGAGCAGTACTTC	CASSPETSGDTYEQYF
TRBJ1-6	-	TRBD1	TRBV7-9	TGTGCCAGCAGCTTGGCTAGGACAGGGGATTCACCCCTCCACTTT	CASSLARTGDSPLHF
TRBJ2-7	once	TRBD1	TRBV15	TGTGCCACCAGCAGAGATGGGGCAGGGGGCTACGAGCAGTACTTC	CATSRDGAGGYEQYF
TRBJ2-7	-	-	TRBV2	TGTGCCAGCAGGACTAGCTCCTACGAGCAGTACTTC	CASRTSSYEQYF
TRBJ2-3	-	-	TRBV30	TGTGCCTGGACAACTTCCCTTTACACAGATACGCAGTATTTT	CAWTTSLYTDTQYF
TRBJ2-1	-	-	TRBV3-1/TRBV3-2	TGTGCCAGCAGCCAAGATTTAACGGGGGGCAAAGGCAATGAGCAGTTCTTC	CASSQDLTGGKGNEQFF
TRBJ2-3	-	TRBD1	TRBV7-2	TGTGCCAGCAGCTCGACCCTACAGGGGTCTAGCACAGATACGCAGTATTTT	CASSSTLQGSSTDTQYF
TRBJ2-5	few	TRBD2	TRBV27	TGTGCCAGCAGTTTATCGCCCCCTGTCCCGGGACTAGCGGGGGGGCAAGAGACCCAGTACTTC	CASSLSPPVPGLAGGQETQYF
TRBJ1-6	-	TRBD1	TRBV5-1	TGCGCCAGCAGCTTAACAGGGGGCAGGAATTCACCCCTCCACTTT	CASSLTGGRNSPLHF
TRBJ2-2	-	TRBD1	TRBV30	TGTGCCTGGGGAAGGGGGACAGTAGGGGCGAACACCGGGGAGCTGTTTTTT	CAWGRGTVGANTGELFF
TRBJ2-2	-	-	TRBV27	TGTGCCAGCAGTTTCGCAGGGAACACCGGGGAGCTGTTTTTT	CASSFAGNTGELFF
TRBJ2-7	-	-	TRBV5-1	TGCGCCAGCAGCTTGGAACTAGCTCCCTACGAGCAGTACTTC	CASSLELAPYEQYF
TRBJ2-5	once	-	TRBV18	TGTGCCAGCTCACCTAGTGGCAGGGGGGCCCAAGAGACCCAGTACTTC	CASSPSGRGAQETQYF
TRBJ1-5	-	-	TRBV19	TGTGCCAGTAGTATCCTCAGGATTAATCAGCCCCAGCATTTT	CASSILRINQPQHF
TRBJ1-1	-	TRBD1	TRBV23-1	TGCGCCAGTCAATCCCCATACCGAAAAAGGGGGCCTCCTCTGAACACTGAAGCTTTCTTT	CASQSPYRKRGPPLNTEAFF
TRBJ2-7	-	-	TRBV25-1	TGTGCCAGCAGTGCCTACTTGACAGGTCCCTCCGGCGAGCAGTACTTC	CASSAYLTGPSGEQYF
TRBJ2-3	-	-	TRBV5-4	TGTGCCAGCAGCTTGGTGCCAGGGGATACGCAGTATTTT	CASSLVPGDTQYF
TRBJ1-6	-	TRBD1	TRBV19	TGTGCCAGTAGTAGGGAGGACAGGGGATATAATTCACCCCTCCACTTT	CASSREDRGYNSPLHF
TRBJ1-1	-	-	TRBV3-1/TRBV3-2	TGTGCCAGCAGCCAATTAGACAGGAACACTGAAGCTTTCTTT	CASSQLDRNTEAFF
TRBJ2-3	-	-	TRBV1	TGCACCAGCAGCCAAGTTGGACTAGCCTGGTCCACAGATACGCAGTATTTT	CTSSQVGLAWSTDTQYF
TRBJ1-1	-	TRBD1	TRBV19	TGTGCCAGCGGGGACAGAATGAACACTGAAGCTTTCTTT	CASGDRMNTEAFF
TRBJ1-2	-	TRBD1	TRBV29-1	TGCAGCGTTGGTCACAGGGGGATTTATGGCTACACCTTC	CSVGHRGIYGYTF
TRBJ2-1	-	TRBD1	TRBV7-9	TGTGCCAGCAGCGGGACAGAGAGCTCCTACAATGAGCAGTTCTTC	CASSGTESSYNEQFF
TRBJ1-1	-	-	TRBV19	TGTGCCAGCCGAAAACAGGGAATCGGCACTGAAGCTTTCTTT	CASRKQGIGTEAFF
TRBJ1-1	few	-	TRBV27	TGTGCCAGCAGTTTGTCGGGGAACGCTGAAGCTTTCTTT	CASSLSGNAEAFF
TRBJ2-7	few	TRBD2	TRBV6-5	TGTGCCAGCAGAAAAAGCGGGGGGGCCAACGAGCAGTACTTC	CASRKSGGANEQYF
TRBJ2-7	-	-	TRBV7-8	TGTGCCAGCAGCTTAAGTTACGGGAGCGTCTACGAGCAGTACTTC	CASSLSYGSVYEQYF
TRBJ2-5	-	TRBD2	TRBV27	TGTGCCAGCAGTGCGACTAGCGGGAGTCCTCAAGAGACCCAGTACTTC	CASSATSGSPQETQYF
TRBJ1-6	-	-	TRBV27	TGTGCCAGCAGTTTAGGGCCGTCGAATTCACCCCTCCACTTT	CASSLGPSNSPLHF
TRBJ1-2	few	-	TRBV11-2	TGTGCCAGCAGCTCAGGGTTGTACGGCTACACCTTC	CASSSGLYGYTF
TRBJ2-1	-	-	TRBV7-9	TGTGCCAGCAGAACCCCGGGAGACTACAATGAGCAGTTCTTC	CASRTPGDYNEQFF
TRBJ2-2	-	-	TRBV10-3	TGTGCCATCAGTGAGTCGAAGGTGAAGACTAGTACGACGAAGCCGAACACCGGGGAGCTGTTTTTT	CAISESKVKTSTTKPNTGELFF
TRBJ2-7	-	-	TRBV4-1	TGCGCCAGCAGCCAAGATCTTCGCTCCCCGCAGGACTACGAGCAGTACTTC	CASSQDLRSPQDYEQYF
TRBJ2-7	-	TRBD2	TRBV7-2	TGTGCCAGCAGCTTGACTAGCGGGGGGGCCATCACCGAGCAGTACTTC	CASSLTSGGAITEQYF
TRBJ1-1	-	-	TRBV5-1	TGCGCCAGCAGCTTGGAAGGGGGTGACACTGAAGCTTTCTTT	CASSLEGGDTEAFF
TRBJ1-3	-	TRBD1	TRBV13	TGTGCCAGCAGCCTACAGGGGGCCTCTGGAAACACCATATATTTT	CASSLQGASGNTIYF
TRBJ2-1	-	-	TRBV5-4	TGTGCCAGCAGTCCGGGAAACTACAATGAGCAGTTCTTC	CASSPGNYNEQFF
TRBJ1-2	once	TRBD1	TRBV28	TGTGCCAGCAGTTTTTACAGGGGGAACTATGGCTACACCTTC	CASSFYRGNYGYTF
TRBJ1-1	-	-	TRBV30	TGTGCCTGGAGTGCGACAGGTTTCACTGAAGCTTTCTTT	CAWSATGFTEAFF
TRBJ1-2	-	TRBD1	TRBV3-1/TRBV3-2	TGTGCCAGCAGCTCGAGCCGGACAGGGGACTATGGCTACACCTTC	CASSSSRTGDYGYTF
TRBJ2-7	-	-	TRBV30	TGTGCCTGGAGTGGGGGCACCTACGAGCAGTACTTC	CAWSGGTYEQYF
TRBJ1-1	-	-	TRBV19	TGTGCCAGTAGTATAGGCCCGTCGGGCACTGAAGCTTTCTTT	CASSIGPSGTEAFF
TRBJ2-7	-	TRBD2	TRBV7-2	TGTGCCAGCAGCAATCCTAGCGGGGGACCCTACGAGCAGTACTTC	CASSNPSGGPYEQYF
TRBJ2-7	-	-	TRBV7-2	TGTGCCAGCAGCTTAGGGCTTAGCGACTCCTACGAGCAGTACTTC	CASSLGLSDSYEQYF
TRBJ1-2	-	TRBD1	TRBV7-9	TGTGCCAGCAGCTTAGTTCAGGGGGCCCGAAACTATGGCTACACCTTC	CASSLVQGARNYGYTF
TRBJ2-1	-	-	TRBV4-2	TGTGCCAGCAGCCAAGAAGGTGGGAGCATCGACAATGAGCAGTTCTTC	CASSQEGGSIDNEQFF
TRBJ2-3	-	TRBD1	TRBV24-1	TGTGCCACCAGTGATCCTACACCGGGACAGGGGAAGAGGGATACGCAGTATTTT	CATSDPTPGQGKRDTQYF
TRBJ2-1	-	-	TRBV28	TGTGCCAGCAGTTTACCGGACTTTCTCAATGAGCAGTTCTTC	CASSLPDFLNEQFF
TRBJ1-1	-	-	TRBV30	TGTGCCTGGAGTGTACATAGCGATGAAGCTTTCTTT	CAWSVHSDEAFF